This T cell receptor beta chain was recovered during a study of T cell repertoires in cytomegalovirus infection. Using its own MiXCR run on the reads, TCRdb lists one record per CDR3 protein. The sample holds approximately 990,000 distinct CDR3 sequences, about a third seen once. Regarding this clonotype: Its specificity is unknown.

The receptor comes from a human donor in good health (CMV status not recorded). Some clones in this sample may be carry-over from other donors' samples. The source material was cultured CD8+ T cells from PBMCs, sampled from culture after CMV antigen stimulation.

The CDR3 DNA reads as TGTGCCAGTTACAACCGGGCTCAGCAGAATAGGGGTCAGCCCCAGCATTTT. This gives the protein CASYNRAQQNRGQPQHF. This chain joins TRBV19 and TRBJ1-5; tentatively, D is TRBD1 (5 bases). This CDR3 contains 17 residues. Per germline, CDR1 LNHDA and CDR2 SQIVND (reference sequence). V lost 8 bases to trimming and J lost 6 bases, with 26 bases between them.